One sample yielded the 29 T cell receptor beta chains listed below, sequenced in a study of T cells in women clearing cervical HPV infection. Only in-frame clones appear in the TCRdb table, and some are missing; sequencing was by immunoSEQ multiplex PCR. The specimen's table records about 30,000 clones. Sequenced sample: blood buffy coat. These TCRs come from a woman between 18 and 70 years old with a cervical HPV16 infection that either progressed to CIN3+ or cleared (not recorded which).

Comment on this clone: The read falls 3 residues short of the CDR3 end, and the missing part is taken from the germline J gene. V gene TRBV7-9 combines with J gene TRBJ1-2; possible D gene TRBD1, 5 bases. CDR3 size: 14 residues. Looked up from germline, CDR1 is SEHNR and CDR2 is FQNEAQ (reference sequence). CDR3 sequence: CASSSLGGVRDYTF. CDR3 DNA, as far as it was read: TGTGCCAGCAGCTCGTTGGGGGGAGTACGTGAC. The full variable domain, its missing parts supplied by reference TRBV7-9 and TRBJ1-2, is DTGVSQNPRHKITKRGQNVTFRCDPISEHNRLYWYRQTLGQGPEFLTYFQNEAQLEKSRLLSDRFSAERPKGSFSTLEIQRTEQGDSAMYLCASSSLGGVRDYTFGSGTRLTVV.

With respect to this clone: The read gets to within 3 residues of the CDR3 end, and the germline J gene fills in the rest. The gene calls are TRBV2 and TRBJ1-1; 7 positions agree with TRBD1. The CDR3 is 18 amino acids. Germline loops: CDR1 SNHLY, CDR2 FYNNEI. V lost 2 bases to trimming and J lost 5 bases; unmatched junction nucleotides: 17. CDR3 DNA (partial): TGTGCCAGCAGTGAATTATTCGCTCGAAGACAGGGTAATACTGAA. Encoded protein: CASSELFARRQGNTE. The whole CDR3 sequence is CASSELFARRQGNTEAFF.

This clone counts as medium-sized by frequency. Sequencing ends 3 residues short of the CDR3 end; the germline J gene provides the rest. The chain is built from TRBV18 and TRBJ2-1; possible D gene TRBD1, 6 bases. V shed 0 bases and J shed 3 bases, with 15 bases lying between them. This CDR3 region has 17 residues. Germline CDR1 is KGHSH and CDR2 is LQKENI. The CDR3: CASSPPNLQQGYNEQFF. The part of the CDR3 DNA that was read is TGTGCCAGCTCACCACCTAATCTCCAACAGGGCTACAATGAG.

As regards this clone: The read stops 3 residues short of the end of the CDR3; the missing end is completed from the germline J gene. This rearrangement joins TRBV18 to TRBJ2-7; 8 positions match TRBD2. The trim removed 3 bases at V and 3 bases at J, leaving 1 base unmatched. The length of the CDR3 is 13 residues. The germline gives CDR1 KGHSH, CDR2 LQKENI. CDR3 DNA (partial): TGTGCCAGCTCACCGGGACTAGACTACGAG. It encodes CASSPGLDYE. The entire CDR3 protein reads CASSPGLDYEQYF.

With respect to this clone: From the germline J gene comes the end of the CDR3, since the read stops 3 residues before it. The chain recombines TRBV2 with TRBJ2-1; 8 positions agree with TRBD2. The CDR3 consists of 14 residues. Per germline, CDR1 SNHLY and CDR2 FYNNEI. The junction had 7 bases not matched to a gene; V was cut back by 3 bases and J by 9 bases. CDR3 bases read: TGTGCCAGCAGTGAGGAGCGGGGGTACGGTGAG. Its protein is CASSEERGYGE. The full CDR3 sequence reads CASSEERGYGEQFF.

Regarding this clone: The observed sequence ends 3 residues before the CDR3 terminus, with the missing tail filled in from the germline J gene. V and J are TRBV2 and TRBJ2-2; D unresolved. The V and J ends lost 2 bases and 6 bases respectively, with 13 bases between them. Germline CDR1 reads SNHLY; CDR2 reads FYNNEI. The CDR3 runs 15 residues. CDR3 DNA, as far as it was read: TGTGCCAGCAGTGAACAGTCCGGCGCGGCCGGGGAG. It codes for CASSEQSGAAGE. The complete CDR3 sequence is CASSEQSGAAGELFF.

As for this clone: The missing CDR3 end, 3 residues past where the read stops, is filled in from the germline J gene. The V gene is TRBV5-1, the J gene TRBJ2-7, with TRBD2 matching 9 bases. V shed 6 bases, J shed 1 base, and the junction held 8 bases outside the gene matches. Germline CDR1 SGHRS, CDR2 YFSETQ. This CDR3 contains 15 residues. The chain's CDR3 is CASTLKTSGSYEQYF. CDR3 DNA, as far as it was read: TGCGCCAGCACCCTAAAGACTAGCGGTTCCTACGAG.

CDR3: CAWSLLAGEADTQYF. The covered CDR3 bases are TGTGCCTGGAGCCTACTAGCGGGGGAGGCAGATACG. V is TRBV30 and J is TRBJ2-3; 11 bases align to TRBD2. The missing CDR3 end, 3 residues past where the read stops, is filled in from the germline J gene. Germline CDR1 is GTSNPN and CDR2 is SVGIG (reference sequence). Trimming removed 3 bases from V and 4 bases from J; junction bases left unmatched: 6. The CDR3 runs to 15 residues.

For this clone: The read halts 3 residues ahead of the CDR3 end, with the missing end drawn from the germline J gene. The rearrangement links TRBV5-3 to TRBJ1-1; D is perhaps TRBD1 (6 bases). TRBV5-3 is classed as an ORF, of uncertain function. The CDR3 runs to 14 residues. V was trimmed by 2 bases and J by 4 bases, leaving 12 bases between them. CDR3 sequence: CARSLGGGSTEAFF. The part of the CDR3 DNA that was read is TGTGCCAGAAGCTTAGGGGGGGGGAGCACTGAA.

Worth noting for this clone: The DNA ends 3 residues before the CDR3 does, and the rest of the CDR3 is filled in from the germline J gene. This chain uses TRBV19 with TRBJ2-4, with a tentative D call TRBD2 (5 bases). The V gene's germline CDR1 is LNHDA and CDR2 SQIVND (reference sequence). The CDR3 has 16 amino acids. CDR3 protein: CASSIDLESRTYGQYF. The sequenced part of the CDR3 DNA is TGTGCCAGTAGTATAGATCTAGAAAGTCGGACTTATGGT.

A note on this clone: The read halts 3 residues ahead of the CDR3 end, with the missing end drawn from the germline J gene. The rearrangement uses TRBV5-1 and TRBJ2-5, with 9 bases lining up with TRBD2. V lost 0 bases and J lost 2; bases outside the gene matches: 11. In germline, CDR1 is SGHRS, CDR2 YFSETQ. This CDR3 is built from 18 residues. CDR3 bases read: TGCGCCAGCAGCTTGGTTAGGCTAGCGGGGCAGATACAAGAGACC. Encoded protein: CASSLVRLAGQIQET. The complete CDR3 protein is CASSLVRLAGQIQETQYF.

As to this clone: From the germline J gene comes the end of the CDR3, since the read stops 3 residues before it. The chain carries TRBV5-1 and TRBJ2-1; 9 nucleotides line up with TRBD2. This CDR3 spans 17 amino acids. The J segment lost 6 bases and the V segment lost 4 bases, leaving 14 bases of the junction unmatched. The germline CDR1 and CDR2 sequences are SGHRS and YFSETQ. The covered CDR3 bases are TGCGCCAGCAGCGCCCCTGTGGGGACTAGCATAATCAATGAG. It specifies CASSAPVGTSIINE. The complete CDR3 protein is CASSAPVGTSIINEQFF.

Regarding this clone: The DNA ends 3 residues before the CDR3 does, and the rest of the CDR3 is filled in from the germline J gene. The rearrangement links TRBV14 to TRBJ2-1, with TRBD1 matching over 7 bases. V trimming: 2 bases; J trimming: 9 bases; junction bases outside the gene matches: 4. There are 13 residues in the CDR3. Germline CDR1 reads SGHDN; CDR2 reads FVKESK. CDR3 region: CASSQNTGVEQFF. Partial CDR3 DNA: TGTGCCAGCAGCCAAAATACAGGGGTTGAG.

Concerning this clone: The CDR3 is cut off 3 residues early in the read; its end comes from the germline J gene. This chain links TRBV5-4 with TRBJ2-3; 7 bases match TRBD2. The trim removed 4 bases at V and 7 bases at J, leaving 9 bases unmatched. The CDR3 is 14 amino acids. CDR1 and CDR2 from the germline V gene are SGHNT and YYREEE (reference sequence). The sequenced part of the CDR3 DNA is TGTGCCAGCAGCCCGTTTGGGGAGGGGAATACG. Translating it yields CASSPFGEGNT. The complete CDR3 protein is CASSPFGEGNTQYF.

Of note for this clone: The sequence runs out 3 residues before the end of the CDR3; the remainder is reconstructed from the germline J gene. V usage is TRBV5-4 and J usage is TRBJ2-3; no definite D call. From germline, CDR1 is SGHNT and CDR2 YYREEE (reference sequence). The CDR3 is 15 residues long. V was shortened by 4 bases and J by 0 bases, with 12 bases between the two germline ends. CDR3 sequence: CASSPGGASTDTQYF. The covered CDR3 bases are TGTGCCAGCAGCCCGGGTGGAGCTAGCACAGATACG.

Comment on this clone: The read terminates 3 residues ahead of where the CDR3 ends, so the germline J gene completes it. The chain couples TRBV19 to TRBJ2-2, with 7 bases lining up with TRBD1. The germline CDR1 and CDR2 sequences are LNHDA and SQIVND (reference sequence). The CDR3 is 17 residues long. The CDR3 here is CASSPRQGRAGGSPLFF. CDR3 DNA (partial): TGTGCCAGTAGTCCGCGACAGGGTCGGGCCGGTGGGTCACCG.

Concerning this clone itself: The read is 3 residues too short to cover the CDR3 end, so that end is filled in from the germline J gene. V is TRBV20-1 and J is TRBJ2-5, with 8 positions matching TRBD1. The CDR3 spans 16 residues. Germline assignment: CDR1 DFQATT and CDR2 SNEGSKA (reference sequence). Losses at the gene ends were 0 bases for V and 1 base for J; bases not matched to a gene: 7. Partial CDR3 DNA: TGCAGTGCTAGAGAACCCCTGGACAGGGCCCAAGAGACC. It yields the protein CSAREPLDRAQET. Given in full, the CDR3 is CSAREPLDRAQETQYF.

With respect to this clone: Read data end 3 residues before the CDR3 end; the end is taken from the germline J gene. The chain carries TRBV11-3 and TRBJ2-3; TRBD2 aligns across 11 bases. This CDR3 region has 15 residues. Germline V gives CDR1 SGHNT, CDR2 YENEEA. The sequenced part of the CDR3 DNA is TGTGCCAGCAGCTCCTTAGCGGGAGGGGGAGAGACG. Translation: CASSSLAGGGET. Given in full, the CDR3 is CASSSLAGGGETQYF.

With regard to this clone: The DNA ends 3 residues before the CDR3 does, and the rest of the CDR3 is filled in from the germline J gene. The V and J genes are TRBV6-1 and TRBJ1-6; TRBD1 matches at 10 bases. This CDR3 spans 15 amino acids. After removal of 1 base from V and 9 bases from J, the junction contained 3 bases not matched to a gene. Germline CDR1 MNHNS, CDR2 SASEGT. Incomplete CDR3 DNA: TGTGCCAGCAGTGAAGACGGACAGGGGGGTTCACCC. It yields the protein CASSEDGQGGSP. The full CDR3 protein is CASSEDGQGGSPLHF.

A note on this clone: The read halts 3 residues ahead of the CDR3 end, with the missing end drawn from the germline J gene. The gene calls are TRBV11-2 and TRBJ2-1, with D unclear. The V end was cut by 2 bases, the J end by 8 bases, with 7 bases between. Germline CDR1 is SGHAT and CDR2 is FQNNGV. The CDR3 has 12 residues. Partial CDR3 DNA: TGTGCCAGCAGCTTATATATCTATGAG. Its protein is CASSLYIYE. The entire CDR3 reads CASSLYIYEQFF.

About this clone: The read ends 3 residues before the CDR3 terminus; that terminus is restored from the germline J gene. The chain is built from TRBV13 and TRBJ2-3; 9 bases are a match to TRBD2. Germline V gene sequence: CDR1 PRHDT, CDR2 FYEKMQ (reference sequence). V was clipped by 5 bases and J by 6 bases; unmatched bases: 9. The CDR3 is 15 amino acids. Partial CDR3 DNA: TGTGCCAGCAGCCCCCGACTAGCGGAGGGGGATACG. The encoded protein is CASSPRLAEGDT. In full, the CDR3 is CASSPRLAEGDTQYF. Complete variable domain (other parts from reference TRBV13 and TRBJ2-3): AAGVIQSPRHLIKEKRETATLKCYPIPRHDTVYWYQQGPGQDPQFLISFYEKMQSDKGSIPDRFSAQQFSDYHSELNMSSLELGDSALYFCASSPRLAEGDTQYFGPGTRLTVL.

Note on this clone: The read halts 3 residues ahead of the CDR3 end, with the missing end drawn from the germline J gene. Other DNA sequences of this sample code for an identical CDR3. This sequence joins TRBV30 and TRBJ2-7, with 11 bases lining up with TRBD1. CDR1 and CDR2 (germline): GTSNPN, SVGIG (reference sequence). J gave up 1 base and V 5 bases, and 4 bases lay outside the gene matches. This CDR3 region has 14 residues. The sequenced CDR3 bases are TGTGCCTGGGAAGGGACAGGGGGTTCCTACGAG. Amino acid sequence: CAWEGTGGSYE. In full, the CDR3 reads CAWEGTGGSYEQYF.

For this clone: The CDR3 is cut off 3 residues early in the read; its end comes from the germline J gene. The chain joins TRBV30 to TRBJ2-1, with D perhaps matching TRBD2 (6 bases). The germline CDR1 and CDR2 sequences are GTSNPN and SVGIG (reference sequence). The length of the CDR3 is 14 residues. Trimming shortened V by 8 bases and J by 3 bases, and 17 bases separated the two germline ends. The CDR3 bases that were read are TGTGCCCTAAATCTGCGGGGCCTCTACAATGAG. It yields the protein CALNLRGLYNE. The full CDR3 sequence reads CALNLRGLYNEQFF.

CDR3 DNA, as far as it was read: TGTGCCAGCAGTTCGCAGACAGGGGTGAACACTGAA. This encodes CASSSQTGVNTE. The whole CDR3 sequence is CASSSQTGVNTEAFF. The chain uses TRBV6-2 or TRBV6-3 and TRBJ1-1; the match to TRBD1 covers 8 bases. Read sequence stops 3 residues before the CDR3 end, and the germline J gene provides the missing end. Germline-derived CDR1 and CDR2 are MNHEY and SVGEGT. Germline trimming cut 4 bases from V and 0 bases from J; bases unmatched to any gene: 4. The CDR3 sequence is 15 residues long.

Regarding this clone: The DNA ends 3 residues before the CDR3 does, and the rest of the CDR3 is filled in from the germline J gene. The chain links TRBV2 to TRBJ1-5, with D perhaps TRBD1 (6 bases). V was pared by 4 bases and J by 7 bases, with 17 bases between. In germline, CDR1 is SNHLY, CDR2 FYNNEI. This CDR3 is 15 amino acids long. The CDR3 sequence is CASSARGSEGQPQHF. The sequenced part of the CDR3 DNA is TGTGCCAGCAGTGCCAGGGGATCGGAGGGGCAGCCC.

Notes on this clone: The CDR3 goes on 3 residues after the read ends, and that part is filled in from the germline J gene. The V and J genes are TRBV7-2 and TRBJ2-3; D is unclear. Per germline, CDR1 SGHTA and CDR2 FQGNSA. The length of the CDR3 is 13 residues. CDR3 residues: CASSLTRQETQYF. CDR3 DNA (partial): TGTGCCAGCAGCTTAACGCGCCAAGAGACG.

Remarks on this clone: The read terminates 3 residues ahead of where the CDR3 ends, so the germline J gene completes it. V gene TRBV30 combines with J gene TRBJ2-1, with D possibly TRBD1 on 5 matching bases. Germline lookup yields CDR1 GTSNPN and CDR2 SVGIG (reference sequence). Trimming took 2 bases from V and 0 from J, leaving 8 bases between them. The CDR3 totals 14 residues. CDR3 sequence: CAWSRQSSYNEQFF. The CDR3 DNA, read in part, is TGTGCCTGGAGTAGACAGAGCTCCTACAATGAG.

Details on this clone: The read ends 3 residues shy of where the CDR3 ends; the end is completed using the germline J gene. V and J are TRBV30 and TRBJ1-2; possibly TRBD1 for D (5 bases). The CDR3 has 15 amino acids. Germline V gene sequence: CDR1 GTSNPN, CDR2 SVGIG (reference sequence). Trimming shortened V by 6 bases and J by 2 bases, and 19 bases separated the two germline ends. The CDR3 DNA, read in part, is TGTGCCTGCCAAAAAATGGGGGGGAGAAACTATGGC. Amino acids: CACQKMGGRNYG. The CDR3, in full, reads CACQKMGGRNYGYTF.

Comments on this clone: With the read ending 3 residues before the CDR3 end, the germline J gene is used to fill in that end. This chain joins TRBV30 and TRBJ2-3; the D is unclear. Trimming removed 6 bases at V and 1 base at J, with 14 bases between. The germline V gene has CDR1 GTSNPN and CDR2 SVGIG (reference sequence). The CDR3 is 14 residues long. The CDR3 sequence: CACASLPGTDTQYF. The part of the CDR3 DNA that was read is TGTGCCTGCGCATCCTTACCGGGCACAGATACG.